What follows are 21 T cell receptor beta chains derived from one specimen sequenced in a study of response to subunit inactivated influenza vaccine. Each CDR3 protein is one row after TCRdb ran MiXCR on the RT-PCR reads. The sample consists of about 180,000 distinct CDR3 sequences, about 10% of them appearing once. The source material was non-naive T cells sorted from PBMCs, sampled on the day of vaccination. The receptors originated from a man between 45 and 60 years old who received an inactivated influenza vaccine.

At least ten counts were recorded for this clonotype. The genes are TRBV20-1 and TRBJ2-3, with 7 bases fitting TRBD1. From germline, CDR1 is DFQATT and CDR2 SNEGSKA (reference sequence). The V gene end was trimmed by 7 bases and the J gene end by 8 bases; junction bases not matched to a gene: 12. The CDR3 runs 13 residues. The CDR3 sequence is CSGFTGAPGTQYF. The CDR3 DNA reads as TGCAGTGGATTTACAGGGGCGCCCGGTACGCAGTATTTT.

This clonotype was picked up many times. The V call is TRBV20-1, the J call TRBJ2-3, with 9 bases that match TRBD2. The CDR3 spans 15 residues. Germline V gene sequence: CDR1 DFQATT, CDR2 SNEGSKA (reference sequence). J was trimmed by 4 bases and V by 0 bases; bases with no gene match: 5. DNA for the CDR3: TGCAGTGCTAGAGATGAGGGACTAGCCTCAGATACGCAGTATTTT. Translating it yields CSARDEGLASDTQYF.

There are a few counts of this clonotype. The chain recombines TRBV12-3 or TRBV12-4 with TRBJ2-1; a possible D gene is TRBD2 (5 bases). The V gene lost 0 bases and the J gene lost 2 bases, with 5 bases spanning the gap. The CDR3 totals 14 residues. CDR3 loop: CASSLALAYNEQFF. CDR3 DNA sequence: TGTGCCAGCAGTTTAGCACTAGCCTACAATGAGCAGTTCTTC.

CDR3 sequence: CASSQDVRGRWTEAFF. The DNA for the CDR3 is TGCGCCAGCAGCCAAGATGTCAGAGGGAGGTGGACTGAAGCTTTCTTT. The V call is TRBV4-1, the J call TRBJ1-1; D gene uncertain. Germline values: CDR1 MGHRA, CDR2 YSYEKL. With 0 bases removed from V and 5 bases from J, the gap between germline ends came to 16 bases. This CDR3 is built from 16 residues.

The rearrangement links TRBV15 to TRBJ2-1; D is perhaps TRBD2 (6 bases). CDR1 and CDR2 (germline): LNHNV, YYDKDF (reference sequence). The CDR3 is 15 residues long. V lost 1 base and J lost 1, with 8 bases in between. CDR3 nucleotide sequence: TGTGCCACCAGCAGAGGAGCGGGTTCCTACAATGAGCAGTTCTTC. It translates to CATSRGAGSYNEQFF.

The J gene is TRBJ2-2, the V gene TRBV4-1, with unresolved D. CDR1 and CDR2 (germline): MGHRA, YSYEKL. Trimming stripped 1 base from V and 3 bases from J, with 9 bases between. The CDR3 is made up of 15 amino acids. CDR3 in amino acids: CASSQGPPHTGELFF. CDR3 nucleotide sequence: TGCGCCAGCAGCCAAGGTCCCCCTCACACCGGGGAGCTGTTTTTT.

This chain joins TRBV20-1 and TRBJ1-1; no definite D call. This CDR3 has 11 residues. Germline CDR1 is DFQATT and CDR2 is SNEGSKA (reference sequence). V lost 5 bases and J 3 bases, leaving 7 bases between the germline ends. The CDR3 DNA is TGCAGTGCTGTACCCCACACTGAAGCTTTCTTT. It codes for CSAVPHTEAFF.

The chain carries TRBV20-1 and TRBJ2-2; the D gene could be TRBD1 or TRBD2 (5 bases each). This CDR3 is 14 amino acids long. Per the germline V gene, CDR1 is DFQATT and CDR2 is SNEGSKA (reference sequence). Trimming took 6 bases from V and 0 from J, leaving 11 bases between them. CDR3 in DNA: TGCAGTGCAGCAGGGACGGCGAACACCGGGGAGCTGTTTTTT. Its translation is CSAAGTANTGELFF.

The chain is built from TRBV3-1 and TRBJ2-1, with TRBD2 identical over 12 bases. This CDR3 is built from 17 residues. The junction had 10 bases not matched to a gene; V was cut back by 3 bases and J by 7 bases. CDR1 and CDR2 (germline): LGHDT, YNNKEL (reference sequence). This CDR3 is CASSHNHASGRGNEQFF. The CDR3 bases are TGTGCCAGCAGCCACAACCATGCTAGCGGGAGGGGAAATGAGCAGTTCTTC.

This sequence joins TRBV10-3 and TRBJ2-5; D is unresolved. CDR1 ENHRY and CDR2 SYGVKD come from the germline V gene. Trimming took 3 bases from V and 4 from J, leaving 3 bases between them. The CDR3 runs 11 residues. Here the CDR3 DNA reads TGTGCCATCAGTGACCTAGAGACCCAGTACTTC. It codes for CAISDLETQYF.

The table lists this clonotype with a few counts. This sequence joins TRBV20-1 and TRBJ2-7, with 8 bases aligning to TRBD2. Trimming at V came to 0 bases and at J to 4 bases, leaving 20 bases not matched to a gene. The germline V gene encodes CDR1 DFQATT and CDR2 SNEGSKA (reference sequence). This CDR3 region has 19 residues. The CDR3: CSARDLFGSERELGYEQYF. Written as DNA, the CDR3 is TGCAGTGCTAGAGATCTCTTTGGGTCGGAGCGGGAGTTAGGTTACGAGCAGTACTTC.

This clonotype was seen a few times. The chain recombines TRBV28 with TRBJ2-1, with TRBD2 identical over 8 bases. The CDR3 covers 14 residues. Germline loops: CDR1 MDHEN, CDR2 SYDVKM. Germline trimming cut 7 bases from V and 7 bases from J; bases unmatched to any gene: 9. The CDR3 nucleotides read TGTGCCAGCATCTTAGGGACTAGGGTAAATGAGCAGTTCTTC. Protein: CASILGTRVNEQFF. The full variable domain, rest sourced from reference TRBV28 and TRBJ2-1, is DVKVTQSSRYLVKRTGEKVFLECVQDMDHENMFWYRQDPGLGLRLIYFSYDVKMKEKGDIPEGYSVSREKKERFSLILESASTNQTSMYLCASILGTRVNEQFFGPGTRLTVL.

This clonotype was recorded only once. This chain connects TRBV18 to TRBJ1-1, with D perhaps matching TRBD1 (6 bases). Trimming took 8 bases from V and 1 from J, leaving 14 bases between them. The germline CDR1 and CDR2 sequences are KGHSH and LQKENI. The CDR3 is made up of 14 amino acids. The CDR3 protein is CASQPGATNTEAFF. In nucleotides, the CDR3 is TGTGCCAGCCAACCGGGGGCGACGAACACTGAAGCTTTCTTT. Together with reference TRBV18 and TRBJ1-1, the CDR3 gives the full variable domain: NAGVMQNPRHLVRRRGQEARLRCSPMKGHSHVYWYRQLPEEGLKFMVYLQKENIIDESGMPKERFSAEFPKEGPSILRIQQVVRGDSAAYFCASQPGATNTEAFFGQGTRLTVV.

The chain employs TRBV4-2 and TRBJ2-6; the D is unclear. This CDR3 region has 16 residues. The V gene's germline CDR1 is LGHNA and CDR2 YNFKEQ. V dropped 0 bases and J dropped 1 base, with 7 bases sitting between them. CDR3 amino acids: CASSQDLSSGANVLTF. CDR3 DNA sequence: TGTGCCAGCAGCCAAGATTTGAGTTCTGGGGCCAACGTCCTGACTTTC.

This clonotype was counted ten times or more. CDR3 DNA sequence: TGCGCCAGCAGCTTGGTTAGGACAGGGTCAGACTATGGCTACACCTTC. Translated, it gives CASSLVRTGSDYGYTF. This chain joins TRBV5-1 and TRBJ1-2, with 8 bases that match TRBD1. CDR3 length: 16 residues. Looked up from germline, CDR1 is SGHRS and CDR2 is YFSETQ. V shed 0 bases, J shed 3 bases, and the junction held 7 bases outside the gene matches.

This rearrangement joins TRBV19 to TRBJ2-1; the D is unclear. The CDR3 contains 13 residues. Per germline, CDR1 LNHDA and CDR2 SQIVND (reference sequence). The V and J ends lost 2 bases and 3 bases respectively, with 5 bases between them. The DNA of the CDR3 is TGTGCCAGTAGTATAAACAGCTACAATGAGCAGTTCTTC. Protein: CASSINSYNEQFF.

This clonotype was seen a handful of times. This may arise from a read error, as a much more abundant clone is one base away. The gene calls are TRBV12-3 or TRBV12-4 and TRBJ2-1, with 10 nucleotides matching TRBD2. Trimming cost V 6 bases and J 4 bases; bases outside gene matches: 3. This CDR3 contains 14 residues. CDR3 DNA sequence: TGTGCCAGCAGGGTGACTAGCGGGTACAATGAGCAGTTCTTC. Translating gives CASRVTSGYNEQFF.

V is TRBV20-1 and J is TRBJ2-3, with D possibly matching TRBD2 (5 bases). There are 15 residues in the CDR3. Germline CDR1 and CDR2: DFQATT and SNEGSKA (reference sequence). Trimming shortened V by 0 bases and J by 2 bases, and 12 bases separated the two germline ends. The CDR3 DNA reads as TGCAGTGCTAGAGATTCGGGATCCCCCACAGATACGCAGTATTTT. Residues: CSARDSGSPTDTQYF.

As regards this clonotype: An end of the junction does not agree with germline; a read error may underlie this. This chain connects TRBV27 to TRBJ2-3; 8 nucleotides align to TRBD2. The CDR3 contains 15 residues. Germline V gene data show CDR1 as MNHEY and CDR2 as SMNVEV (reference sequence). CDR3 amino acids: CASSLIRGGTETQYF. DNA for the CDR3: TGTGCCAGCAGTTTAATACGGGGGGGCACAGAGACGCAGTATTTT.

This chain connects TRBV7-8 to TRBJ2-1; the match to TRBD2 covers 7 bases. V was pared by 7 bases and J by 6 bases, with 12 bases of the junction left unmatched. CDR1 is SGHVS and CDR2 is FQNEAQ in the germline V gene. The CDR3 spans 15 residues. CDR3 DNA: TGTGCCAGCACCCAGCGGCGGGAGTCCCGCAATGAGCAGTTCTTC. It translates to CASTQRRESRNEQFF.

The gene calls are TRBV4-1 and TRBJ1-1, with D possibly being TRBD1 (5 bases). The CDR3 runs to 15 residues. Germline CDR1 reads MGHRA; CDR2 reads YSYEKL. V gave up 7 bases and J gave up 4 bases, with 19 bases separating them. The CDR3, as DNA: TGCGCCAGCACCGGCGGGCAGGGAGAAAGCACTGAAGCTTTCTTT. Its translation: CASTGGQGESTEAFF.